The 4 T cell receptor beta chains presented below share a single source sample, sequenced in a study of shared clonotypes between healthy human individuals. Method: immunoSEQ multiplex PCR; TCRdb's copy keeps in-frame clones and lacks some. The sample has 500,000 or so clones, about 96% seen once. Sample: naive CD4+ T cells sorted from blood. The subset is: CD45RA+ positively selected. The receptors originated from a woman under 40 in good health.

The chain employs TRBV6-1 and TRBJ2-7; 7 nucleotides agree with TRBD1. With V trimmed by 7 bases and J by 1 base, 10 bases remained unmatched. The length of the CDR3 is 15 residues. CDR1 and CDR2 from the germline V gene are MNHNS and SASEGT. DNA of the CDR3: TGTGCCAGCAATTCGGGGACAGTGGGTTCCTACGAGCAGTACTTC. It translates to CASNSGTVGSYEQYF.

J is TRBJ1-4 and V is TRBV2, with D uncertain. The length of the CDR3 is 14 residues. Between the trimmed V and J ends, which lost 3 bases and 8 bases, there was a span of 13 bases. Germline values: CDR1 SNHLY, CDR2 FYNNEI. This chain's CDR3 is CASSESTGFEKLFF. CDR3 DNA sequence: TGTGCCAGCAGTGAGAGTACTGGGTTCGAAAAACTGTTTTTT.

The V gene is TRBV2, the J gene TRBJ1-1; 8 bases match TRBD1. Per the germline V gene, CDR1 is SNHLY and CDR2 is FYNNEI. This CDR3 has 12 amino acids. The trim removed 8 bases at V and 5 bases at J, leaving 4 bases unmatched. This CDR3 reads CASGQGRTEAFF. In DNA form, the CDR3 reads TGTGCCAGCGGACAGGGTAGGACTGAAGCTTTCTTT.

V and J are TRBV11-2 and TRBJ2-7; D gene ambiguous. This CDR3 comprises 16 residues. Germline lookup yields CDR1 SGHAT and CDR2 FQNNGV. V lost 1 base, J lost 3 bases, and 16 bases lay in between. DNA of the CDR3: TGTGCCAGCAGCTTAGTGGGTGAACGACGCCGCTACGAGCAGTACTTC. The encoded protein is CASSLVGERRRYEQYF.